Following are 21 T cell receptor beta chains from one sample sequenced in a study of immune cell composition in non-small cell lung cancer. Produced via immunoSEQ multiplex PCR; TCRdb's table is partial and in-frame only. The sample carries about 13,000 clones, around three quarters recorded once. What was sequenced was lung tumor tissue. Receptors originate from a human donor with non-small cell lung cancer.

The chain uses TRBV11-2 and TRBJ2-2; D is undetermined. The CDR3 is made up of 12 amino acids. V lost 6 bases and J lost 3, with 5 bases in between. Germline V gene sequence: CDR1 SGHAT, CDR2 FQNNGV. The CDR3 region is CASRVDTGELFF. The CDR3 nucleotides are TGTGCCAGCAGGGTAGACACCGGGGAGCTGTTTTTT.

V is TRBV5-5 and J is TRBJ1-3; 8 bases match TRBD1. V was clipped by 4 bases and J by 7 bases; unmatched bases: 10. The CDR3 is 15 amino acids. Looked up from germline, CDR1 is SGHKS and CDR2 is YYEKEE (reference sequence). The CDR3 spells CASSQPDRDGNTIYF. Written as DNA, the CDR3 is TGTGCCAGCAGCCAGCCGGACAGGGACGGCAACACCATATATTTT.

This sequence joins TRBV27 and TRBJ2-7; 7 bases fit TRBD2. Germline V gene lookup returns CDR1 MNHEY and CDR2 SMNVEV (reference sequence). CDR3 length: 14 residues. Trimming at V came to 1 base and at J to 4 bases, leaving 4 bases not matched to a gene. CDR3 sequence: CASSLFGGGYEQYF. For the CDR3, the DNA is TGTGCCAGCAGTTTATTCGGGGGAGGGTACGAGCAGTACTTC.

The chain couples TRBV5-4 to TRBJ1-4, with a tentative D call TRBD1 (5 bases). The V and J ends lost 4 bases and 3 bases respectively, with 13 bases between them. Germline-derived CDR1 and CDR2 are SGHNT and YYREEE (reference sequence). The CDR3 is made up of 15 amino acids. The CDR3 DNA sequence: TGTGCCAGCAGCATTTCCAGGGATCCTAATGAAAAACTGTTTTTT. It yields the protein CASSISRDPNEKLFF.

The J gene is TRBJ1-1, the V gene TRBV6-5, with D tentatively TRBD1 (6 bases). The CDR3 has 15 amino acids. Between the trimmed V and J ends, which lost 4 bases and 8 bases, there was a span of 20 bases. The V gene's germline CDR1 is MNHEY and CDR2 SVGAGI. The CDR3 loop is CASSFDRLVAAEAFF. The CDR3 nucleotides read TGTGCCAGCAGTTTTGACAGGCTGGTGGCTGCCGAAGCTTTCTTT.

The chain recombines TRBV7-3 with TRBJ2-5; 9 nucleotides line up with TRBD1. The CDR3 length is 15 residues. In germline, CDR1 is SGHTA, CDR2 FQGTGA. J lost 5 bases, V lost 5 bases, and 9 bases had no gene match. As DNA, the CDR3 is TGTGCCAGCAGCCCCGGGACAGGGATTCGGGAGACCCAGTACTTC. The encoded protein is CASSPGTGIRETQYF.

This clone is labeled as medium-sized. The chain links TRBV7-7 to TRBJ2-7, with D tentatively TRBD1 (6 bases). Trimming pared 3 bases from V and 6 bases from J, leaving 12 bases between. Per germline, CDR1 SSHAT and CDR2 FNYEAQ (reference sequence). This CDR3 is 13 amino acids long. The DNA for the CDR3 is TGTGCCAGCAGCTTGAGTAACAGGGCCGAGCAGTACTTC. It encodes CASSLSNRAEQYF.

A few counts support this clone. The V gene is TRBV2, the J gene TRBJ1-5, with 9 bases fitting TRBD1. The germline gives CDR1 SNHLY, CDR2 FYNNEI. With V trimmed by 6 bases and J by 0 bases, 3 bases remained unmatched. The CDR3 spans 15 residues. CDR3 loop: CASRDRGYSNQPQHF. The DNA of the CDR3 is TGTGCCAGCAGGGACAGGGGATATAGCAATCAGCCCCAGCATTTT.

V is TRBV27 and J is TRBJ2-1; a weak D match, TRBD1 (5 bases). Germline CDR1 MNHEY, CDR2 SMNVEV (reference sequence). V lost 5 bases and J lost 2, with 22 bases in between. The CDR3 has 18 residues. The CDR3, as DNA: TGTGCCAGCAGTCCAAGGGGTTTCTCCGTCGGCCCCTACAATGAGCAGTTCTTC. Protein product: CASSPRGFSVGPYNEQFF.

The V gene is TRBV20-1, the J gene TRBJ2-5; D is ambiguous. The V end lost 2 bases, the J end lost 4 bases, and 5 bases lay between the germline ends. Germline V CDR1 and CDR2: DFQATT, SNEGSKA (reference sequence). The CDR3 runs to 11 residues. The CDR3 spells CSARSLETQYF. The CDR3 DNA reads TGCAGTGCTAGATCCTTAGAGACCCAGTACTTC.

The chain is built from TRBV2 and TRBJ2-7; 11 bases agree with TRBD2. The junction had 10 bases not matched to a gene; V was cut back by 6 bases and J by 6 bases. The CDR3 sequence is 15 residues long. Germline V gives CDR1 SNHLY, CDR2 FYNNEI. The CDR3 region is CASSPTSGSLGEQYF. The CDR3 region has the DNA TGTGCCAGCAGCCCCACTAGCGGGAGTTTGGGCGAGCAGTACTTC. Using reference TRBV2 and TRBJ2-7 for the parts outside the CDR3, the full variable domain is EPEVTQTPSHQVTQMGQEVILRCVPISNHLYFYWYRQILGQKVEFLVSFYNNEISEKSEIFDDQFSVERPDGSNFTLKIRSTKLEDSAMYFCASSPTSGSLGEQYFGPGTRLTVT.

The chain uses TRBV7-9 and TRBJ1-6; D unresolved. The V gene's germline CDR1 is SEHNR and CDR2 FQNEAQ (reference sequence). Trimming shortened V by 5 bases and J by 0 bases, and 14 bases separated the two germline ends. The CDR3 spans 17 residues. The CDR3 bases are TGTGCCAGCAGCACCGAGGCGACTGGCTCCTATAATTCACCCCTCCACTTT. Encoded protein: CASSTEATGSYNSPLHF.

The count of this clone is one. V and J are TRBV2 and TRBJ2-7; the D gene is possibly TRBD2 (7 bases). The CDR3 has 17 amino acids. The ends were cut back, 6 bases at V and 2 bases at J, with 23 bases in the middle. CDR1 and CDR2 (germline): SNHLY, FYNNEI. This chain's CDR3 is CASRSPLAGASAYEQYF. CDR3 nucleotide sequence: TGTGCCAGCAGATCCCCATTGGCGGGGGCGTCAGCCTACGAGCAGTACTTC.

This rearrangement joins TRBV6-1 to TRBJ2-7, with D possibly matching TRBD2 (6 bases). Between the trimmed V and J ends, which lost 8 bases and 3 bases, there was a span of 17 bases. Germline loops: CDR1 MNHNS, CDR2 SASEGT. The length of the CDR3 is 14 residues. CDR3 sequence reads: CASARLGGLYEQYF. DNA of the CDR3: TGTGCCAGCGCAAGGCTGGGGGGTCTCTACGAGCAGTACTTC.

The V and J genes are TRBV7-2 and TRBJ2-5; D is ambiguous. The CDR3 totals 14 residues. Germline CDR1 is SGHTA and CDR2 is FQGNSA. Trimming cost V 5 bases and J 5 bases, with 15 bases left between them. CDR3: CASSQRFYGETQYF. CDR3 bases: TGTGCCAGCAGCCAAAGATTCTACGGGGAGACCCAGTACTTC.

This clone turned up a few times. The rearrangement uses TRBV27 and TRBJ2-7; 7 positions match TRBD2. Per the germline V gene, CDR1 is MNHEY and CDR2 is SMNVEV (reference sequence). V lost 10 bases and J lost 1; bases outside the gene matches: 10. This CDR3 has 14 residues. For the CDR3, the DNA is TGTGCCACGCGGAAAGCGGGATCTTCCTACGAGCAGTACTTC. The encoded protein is CATRKAGSSYEQYF.

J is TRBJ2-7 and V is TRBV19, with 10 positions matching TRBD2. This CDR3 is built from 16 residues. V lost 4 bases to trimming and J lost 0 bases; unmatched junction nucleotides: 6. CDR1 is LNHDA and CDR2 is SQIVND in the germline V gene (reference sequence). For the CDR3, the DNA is TGTGCCAGTAGTAGGACTAGCGGCAAGTTCTCCTACGAGCAGTACTTC. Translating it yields CASSRTSGKFSYEQYF.

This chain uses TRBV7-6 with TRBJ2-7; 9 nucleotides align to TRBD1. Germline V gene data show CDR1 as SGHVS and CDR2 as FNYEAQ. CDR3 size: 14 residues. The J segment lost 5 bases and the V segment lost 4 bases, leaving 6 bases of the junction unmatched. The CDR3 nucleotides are TGTGCCAGCAGCTCGGGGACAGGGCTTCACGAGCAGTACTTC. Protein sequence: CASSSGTGLHEQYF.

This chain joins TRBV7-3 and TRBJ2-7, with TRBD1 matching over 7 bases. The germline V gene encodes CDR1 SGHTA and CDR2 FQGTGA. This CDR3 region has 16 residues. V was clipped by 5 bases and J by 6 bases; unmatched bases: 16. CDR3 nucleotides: TGTGCCAGCAGCGATGACAGGGTGACGTGGAAGAGCGAGCAGTACTTC. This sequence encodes CASSDDRVTWKSEQYF.

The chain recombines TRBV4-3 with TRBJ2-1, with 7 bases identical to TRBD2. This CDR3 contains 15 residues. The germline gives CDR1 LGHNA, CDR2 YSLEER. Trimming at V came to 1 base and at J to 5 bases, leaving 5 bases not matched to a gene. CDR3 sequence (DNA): TGCGCCAGCAGCCAAGGGTCTAGCGGTAACAATGAGCAGTTCTTC. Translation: CASSQGSSGNNEQFF.

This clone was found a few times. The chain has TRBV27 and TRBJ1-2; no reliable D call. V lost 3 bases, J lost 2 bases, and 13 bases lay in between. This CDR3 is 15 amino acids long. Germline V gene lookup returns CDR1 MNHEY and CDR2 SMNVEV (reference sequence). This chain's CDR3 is CASSFGQNRNYGYTF. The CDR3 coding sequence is TGTGCCAGCAGTTTTGGGCAGAACAGAAACTATGGCTACACCTTC.